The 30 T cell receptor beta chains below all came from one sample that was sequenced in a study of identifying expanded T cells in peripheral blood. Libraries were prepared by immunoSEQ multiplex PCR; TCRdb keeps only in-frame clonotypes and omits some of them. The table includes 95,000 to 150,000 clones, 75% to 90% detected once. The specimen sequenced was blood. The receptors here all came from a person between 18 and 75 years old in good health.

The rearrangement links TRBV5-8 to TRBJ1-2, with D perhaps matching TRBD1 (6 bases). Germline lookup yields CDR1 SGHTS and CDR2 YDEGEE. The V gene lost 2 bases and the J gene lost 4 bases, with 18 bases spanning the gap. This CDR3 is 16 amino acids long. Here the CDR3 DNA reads TGTGCCAGCAGCTTAGACTCAACCCAAGGGGGCTATGGCTACACCTTC. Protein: CASSLDSTQGGYGYTF.

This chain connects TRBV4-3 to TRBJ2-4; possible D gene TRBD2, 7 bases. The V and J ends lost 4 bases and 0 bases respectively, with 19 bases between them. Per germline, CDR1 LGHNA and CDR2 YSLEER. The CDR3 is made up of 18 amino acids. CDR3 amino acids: CASSPQTQGRVAKNIQYF. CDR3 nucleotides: TGCGCCAGCAGCCCGCAGACTCAGGGGAGGGTAGCCAAAAACATTCAGTACTTC.

The CDR3 coding sequence is TGTGCCAGCAGTTACCAGTCCGGGGAGCTGTTTTTT. Translating it yields CASSYQSGELFF. The V and J genes are TRBV6-5 and TRBJ2-2; D is unclear. CDR1 and CDR2 from the germline V gene are MNHEY and SVGAGI. V was pared by 2 bases and J by 6 bases, with 4 bases between. The CDR3 consists of 12 residues.

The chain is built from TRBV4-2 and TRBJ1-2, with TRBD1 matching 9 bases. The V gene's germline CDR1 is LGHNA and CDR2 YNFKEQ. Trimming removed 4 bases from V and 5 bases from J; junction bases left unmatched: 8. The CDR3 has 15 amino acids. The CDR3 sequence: CASSPGTGLGYGYTF. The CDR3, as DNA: TGTGCCAGCAGCCCTGGGACAGGGCTTGGGTATGGCTACACCTTC.

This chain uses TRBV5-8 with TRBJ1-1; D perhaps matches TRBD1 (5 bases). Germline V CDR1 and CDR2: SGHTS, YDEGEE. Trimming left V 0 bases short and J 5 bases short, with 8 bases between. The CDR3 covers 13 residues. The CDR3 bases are TGTGCCAGCAGCTTGGACCAGGGAACTGAAGCTTTCTTT. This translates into CASSLDQGTEAFF.

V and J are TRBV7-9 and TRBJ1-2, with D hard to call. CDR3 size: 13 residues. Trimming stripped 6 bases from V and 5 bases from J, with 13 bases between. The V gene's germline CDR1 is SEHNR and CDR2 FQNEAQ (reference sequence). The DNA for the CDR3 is TGTGCCAGCAGTGGGGAGGTGGCGTATGGCTACACCTTC. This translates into CASSGEVAYGYTF.

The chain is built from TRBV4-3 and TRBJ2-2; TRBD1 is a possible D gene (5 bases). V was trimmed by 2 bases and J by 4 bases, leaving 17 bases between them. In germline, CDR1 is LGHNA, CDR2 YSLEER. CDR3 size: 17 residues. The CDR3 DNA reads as TGCGCCAGCAGCCAACCTCCATACGGACAAGCCACCGGGGAGCTGTTTTTT. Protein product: CASSQPPYGQATGELFF.

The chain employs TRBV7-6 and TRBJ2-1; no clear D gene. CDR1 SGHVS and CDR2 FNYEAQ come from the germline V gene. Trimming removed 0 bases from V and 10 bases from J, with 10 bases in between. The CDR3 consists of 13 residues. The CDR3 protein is CASSLAGDGEQFF. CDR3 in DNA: TGTGCCAGCAGCTTAGCGGGCGACGGGGAGCAGTTCTTC.

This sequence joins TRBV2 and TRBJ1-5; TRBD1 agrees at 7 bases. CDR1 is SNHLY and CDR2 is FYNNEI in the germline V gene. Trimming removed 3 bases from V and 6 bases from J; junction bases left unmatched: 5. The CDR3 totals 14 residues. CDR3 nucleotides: TGTGCCAGCAGTGACGACAGGGTTCGTCAGCCCCAGCATTTT. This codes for CASSDDRVRQPQHF.

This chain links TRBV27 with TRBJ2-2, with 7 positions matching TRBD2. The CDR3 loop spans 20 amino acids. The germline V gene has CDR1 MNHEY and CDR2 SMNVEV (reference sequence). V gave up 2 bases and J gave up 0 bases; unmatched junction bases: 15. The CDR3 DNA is TGTGCCAGCAGTTTAAAACCTGGCGGGAGTTACGGGGCGAACACCGGGGAGCTGTTTTTT. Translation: CASSLKPGGSYGANTGELFF.

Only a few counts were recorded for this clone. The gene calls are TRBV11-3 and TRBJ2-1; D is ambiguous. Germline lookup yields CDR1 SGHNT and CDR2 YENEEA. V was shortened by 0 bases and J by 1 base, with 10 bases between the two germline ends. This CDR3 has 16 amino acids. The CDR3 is CASSLDLSGSYNEQFF. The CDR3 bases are TGTGCCAGCAGCTTAGATCTTTCCGGTTCCTACAATGAGCAGTTCTTC.

This chain's CDR3 is CASSLGRTAYEQYF. The DNA for the CDR3 is TGTGCCAGCAGCTTGGGAAGGACGGCCTACGAGCAGTACTTC. The J gene is TRBJ2-7, the V gene TRBV5-4; no definite D call. V lost 0 bases and J lost 2, with 9 bases in between. The CDR3 totals 14 residues. Germline loops: CDR1 SGHNT, CDR2 YYREEE (reference sequence).

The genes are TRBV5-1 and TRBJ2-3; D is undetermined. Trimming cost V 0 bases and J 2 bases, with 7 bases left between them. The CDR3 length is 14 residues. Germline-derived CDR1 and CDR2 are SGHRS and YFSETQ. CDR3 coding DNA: TGCGCCAGCAGCTTGGGGACCACCACAGATACGCAGTATTTT. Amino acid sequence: CASSLGTTTDTQYF.

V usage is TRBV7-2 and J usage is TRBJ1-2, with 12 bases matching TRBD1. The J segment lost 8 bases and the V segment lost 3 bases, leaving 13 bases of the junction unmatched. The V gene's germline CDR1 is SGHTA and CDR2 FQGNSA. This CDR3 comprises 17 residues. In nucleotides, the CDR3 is TGTGCCAGCAGCTTCGTCCGGGACAGGGGGCCGACGGGAGGCTACACCTTC. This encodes CASSFVRDRGPTGGYTF.

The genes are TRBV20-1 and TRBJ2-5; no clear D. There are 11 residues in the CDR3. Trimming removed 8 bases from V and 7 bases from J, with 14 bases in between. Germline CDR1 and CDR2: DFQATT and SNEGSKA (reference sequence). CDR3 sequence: CSTELSRTQYF. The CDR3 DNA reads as TGCAGTACGGAATTAAGTCGGACCCAGTACTTC.

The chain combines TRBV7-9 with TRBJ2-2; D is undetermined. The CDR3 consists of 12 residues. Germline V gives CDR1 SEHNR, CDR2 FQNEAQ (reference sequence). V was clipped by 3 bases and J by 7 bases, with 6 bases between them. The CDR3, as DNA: TGTGCCAGCAGCTTCTCGGGCGGGGAGCTGTTTTTT. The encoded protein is CASSFSGGELFF.

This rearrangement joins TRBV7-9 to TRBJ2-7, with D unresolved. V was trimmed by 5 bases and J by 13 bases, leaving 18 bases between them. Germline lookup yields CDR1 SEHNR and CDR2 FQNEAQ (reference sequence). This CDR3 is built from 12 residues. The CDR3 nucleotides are TGTGCCAGCAGCCTTACTACGAGCCGTCCCTACTTC. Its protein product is CASSLTTSRPYF. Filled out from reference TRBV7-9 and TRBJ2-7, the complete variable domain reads DTGVSQNPRHKITKRGQNVTFRCDPISEHNRLYWYRQTLGQGPEFLTYFQNEAQLEKSRLLSDRFSAERPKGSFSTLEIQRTEQGDSAMYLCASSLTTSRPYFGPGTRLTVT.

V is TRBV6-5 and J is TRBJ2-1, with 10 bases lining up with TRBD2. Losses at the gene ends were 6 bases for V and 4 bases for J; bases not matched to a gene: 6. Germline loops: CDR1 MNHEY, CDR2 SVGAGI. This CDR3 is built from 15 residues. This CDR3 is CASRGASGGYNEQFF. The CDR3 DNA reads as TGTGCCAGCAGGGGAGCTAGCGGGGGATACAATGAGCAGTTCTTC.

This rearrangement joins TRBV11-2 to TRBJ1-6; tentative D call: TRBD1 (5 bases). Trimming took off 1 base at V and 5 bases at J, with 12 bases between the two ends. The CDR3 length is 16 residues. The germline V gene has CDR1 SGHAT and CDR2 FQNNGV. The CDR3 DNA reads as TGTGCCAGCAGCTTAGTAGGGGCCTTCGATAATTCACCCCTCCACTTT. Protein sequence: CASSLVGAFDNSPLHF.

Here the CDR3 reads CATRSQGGKNTEAFF. Here the CDR3 DNA reads TGTGCCACAAGGTCCCAGGGGGGGAAGAACACTGAAGCTTTCTTT. J is TRBJ1-1 and V is TRBV28; the match to TRBD1 covers 7 bases. This CDR3 contains 15 residues. V gave up 10 bases and J gave up 1 base; unmatched junction bases: 12. CDR1 and CDR2 from the germline V gene are MDHEN and SYDVKM.

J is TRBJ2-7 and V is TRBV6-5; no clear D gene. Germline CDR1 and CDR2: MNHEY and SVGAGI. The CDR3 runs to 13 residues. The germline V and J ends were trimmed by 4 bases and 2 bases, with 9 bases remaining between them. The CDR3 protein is CASSLNGPYEQYF. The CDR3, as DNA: TGTGCCAGCAGTTTAAACGGGCCCTACGAGCAGTACTTC.

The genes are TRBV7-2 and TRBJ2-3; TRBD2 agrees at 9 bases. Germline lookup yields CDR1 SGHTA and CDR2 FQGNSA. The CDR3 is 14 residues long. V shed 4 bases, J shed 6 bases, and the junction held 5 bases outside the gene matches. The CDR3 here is CASSSIAGADTQYF. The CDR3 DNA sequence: TGTGCCAGCAGCTCAATAGCGGGGGCGGATACGCAGTATTTT.

The CDR3 loop reads CASSSDGDRDGEAFF. The CDR3 nucleotides read TGTGCCAGCAGCTCCGATGGCGACAGGGACGGGGAAGCTTTCTTT. The V and J genes are TRBV7-6 and TRBJ1-1; the match to TRBD1 covers 7 bases. Trimming removed 4 bases from V and 8 bases from J; junction bases left unmatched: 13. The germline gives CDR1 SGHVS, CDR2 FNYEAQ. This CDR3 has 15 amino acids.

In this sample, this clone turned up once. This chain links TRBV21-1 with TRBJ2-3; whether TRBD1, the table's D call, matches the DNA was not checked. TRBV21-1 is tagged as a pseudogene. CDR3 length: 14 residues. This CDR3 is CASSSGFRTDTQYF. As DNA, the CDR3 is TGTGCCAGCAGCTCAGGGTTTCGCACAGATACGCAGTATTTT.

Here the CDR3 DNA reads TGTGCCAGCAGTTCCGGGACAGGGGGCAAGAATGAAAAACTGTTTTTT. This translates into CASSSGTGGKNEKLFF. This chain uses TRBV5-6 with TRBJ1-4; the match to TRBD1 covers 12 bases. Germline trimming cut 5 bases from V and 5 bases from J; bases unmatched to any gene: 7. The germline CDR1 and CDR2 sequences are SGHDT and YYEEEE. This CDR3 has 16 residues.

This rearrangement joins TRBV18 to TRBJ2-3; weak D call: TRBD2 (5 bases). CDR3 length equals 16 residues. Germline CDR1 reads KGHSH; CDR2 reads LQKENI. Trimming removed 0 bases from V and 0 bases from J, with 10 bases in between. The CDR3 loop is CASSPPLRDSTDTQYF. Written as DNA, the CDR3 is TGTGCCAGCTCACCACCACTCCGGGATAGCACAGATACGCAGTATTTT.

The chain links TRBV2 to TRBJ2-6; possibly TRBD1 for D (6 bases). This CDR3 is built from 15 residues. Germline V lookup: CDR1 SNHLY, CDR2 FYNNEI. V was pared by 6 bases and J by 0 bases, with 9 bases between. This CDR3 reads CASRLDSSGANVLTF. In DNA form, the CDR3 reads TGTGCCAGCAGATTGGACAGCTCTGGGGCCAACGTCCTGACTTTC. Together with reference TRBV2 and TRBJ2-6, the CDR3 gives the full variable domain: EPEVTQTPSHQVTQMGQEVILRCVPISNHLYFYWYRQILGQKVEFLVSFYNNEISEKSEIFDDQFSVERPDGSNFTLKIRSTKLEDSAMYFCASRLDSSGANVLTFGAGSRLTVL.

The CDR3 spells CASSTGGAGTGGEKLFF. The CDR3 DNA reads TGTGCCAGCAGCACGGGAGGAGCCGGGACAGGGGGCGAAAAACTGTTTTTT. This rearrangement joins TRBV7-8 to TRBJ1-4, with 12 bases aligning to TRBD1. The CDR3 consists of 17 residues. Germline V gene lookup returns CDR1 SGHVS and CDR2 FQNEAQ. The junction had 12 bases not matched to a gene; V was cut back by 5 bases and J by 8 bases.

The CDR3 is CASSSQGIYGYTF. CDR3 nucleotides: TGTGCCAGCAGTTCCCAGGGAATCTATGGCTACACCTTC. The rearrangement links TRBV28 to TRBJ1-2; possibly TRBD1 for D (5 bases). V lost 4 bases and J 4 bases, leaving 10 bases between the germline ends. Germline values: CDR1 MDHEN, CDR2 SYDVKM. The length of the CDR3 is 13 residues.

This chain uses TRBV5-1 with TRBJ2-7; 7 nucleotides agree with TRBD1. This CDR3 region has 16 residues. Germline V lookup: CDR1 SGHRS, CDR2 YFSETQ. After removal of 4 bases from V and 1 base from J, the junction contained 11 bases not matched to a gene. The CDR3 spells CASSASRDSPSYEQYF. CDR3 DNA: TGCGCCAGCAGCGCCAGCCGGGACAGCCCTTCCTACGAGCAGTACTTC.